Below, 2 T cell receptor beta chains from the same sample are listed, as sequenced in a study of blood T cell repertoires in COVID-19 (dated by TCRdb to the early 2020s). The library was made by the immunoSEQ multiplex PCR assay. TCRdb mirrors the immuneACCESS table, restricted to in-frame sequences. Some clones are absent from its copies; in checked studies, under half trace to an unresolved V gene, and the reason for the others is unknown. The sample table lists more than 300,000 clones, approximately 90% of them with a count of one. Under 2% of the sample goes to the ten largest clones. Material for sequencing was peripheral blood. These receptors all stem from a woman under 40 with COVID-19, enrolled during active disease.

The V call is TRBV6-2 or TRBV6-3, the J call TRBJ1-5; D is uncertain. The germline V gene encodes CDR1 MNHEY and CDR2 SVGEGT. V lost 4 bases and J 5 bases, leaving 9 bases between the germline ends. The CDR3 covers 13 residues. CDR3 residues: CASSSGSYQPQHF. CDR3 DNA sequence: TGTGCCAGCAGTTCAGGCTCATATCAGCCCCAGCATTTT.

The chain uses TRBV3-1 (or the pseudogene TRBV3-2) and TRBJ2-1; a possible D gene is TRBD1 (6 bases). The CDR3 sequence is 16 residues long. Per germline, CDR1 LGHDT and CDR2 YNNKEL (reference sequence). V shed 1 base and J shed 7 bases, with 17 bases lying between them. Written as DNA, the CDR3 is TGTGCCAGCAGCCAAGGTGCCAGGGGTTCCTCGAATGAGCAGTTCTTC. It is translated as CASSQGARGSSNEQFF.